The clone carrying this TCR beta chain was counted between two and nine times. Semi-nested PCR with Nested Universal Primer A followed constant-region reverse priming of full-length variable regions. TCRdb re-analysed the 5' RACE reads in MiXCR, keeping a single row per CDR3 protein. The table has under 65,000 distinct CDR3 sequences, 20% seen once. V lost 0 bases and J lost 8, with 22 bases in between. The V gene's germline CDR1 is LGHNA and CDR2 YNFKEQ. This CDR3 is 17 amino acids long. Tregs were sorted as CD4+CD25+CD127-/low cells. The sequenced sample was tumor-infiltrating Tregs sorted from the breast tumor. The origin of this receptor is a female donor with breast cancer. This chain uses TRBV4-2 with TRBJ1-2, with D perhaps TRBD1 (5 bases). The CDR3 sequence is CASSQDLRGLAGGGYTF. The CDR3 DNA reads TGTGCCAGCAGCCAAGATTTGAGGGGACTAGCGGGCGGCGGCTACACCTTC.